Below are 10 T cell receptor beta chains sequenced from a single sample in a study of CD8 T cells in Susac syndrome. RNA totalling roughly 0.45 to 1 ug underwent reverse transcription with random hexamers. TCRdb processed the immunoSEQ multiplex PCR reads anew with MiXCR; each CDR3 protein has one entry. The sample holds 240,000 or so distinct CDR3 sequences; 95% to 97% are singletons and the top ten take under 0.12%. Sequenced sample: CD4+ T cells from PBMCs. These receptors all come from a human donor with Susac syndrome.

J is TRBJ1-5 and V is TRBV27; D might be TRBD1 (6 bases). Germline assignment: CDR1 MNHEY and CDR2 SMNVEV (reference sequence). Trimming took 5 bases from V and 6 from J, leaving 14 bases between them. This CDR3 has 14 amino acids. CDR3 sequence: CASSHGQPVQPQHF. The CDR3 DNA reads TGTGCCAGCAGTCACGGACAGCCGGTTCAGCCCCAGCATTTT.

This chain's CDR3 is CSVPNPRTPSQETQYF. In DNA, the CDR3 is TGCAGCGTTCCCAATCCACGGACACCATCGCAAGAGACCCAGTACTTC. The V call is TRBV29-1, the J call TRBJ2-5; weak D call: TRBD1 (5 bases). CDR1 and CDR2 from the germline V gene are SQVTM and ANQGSEA. The CDR3 extends over 16 amino acids. V was trimmed by 5 bases and J by 2 bases, leaving 21 bases between them.

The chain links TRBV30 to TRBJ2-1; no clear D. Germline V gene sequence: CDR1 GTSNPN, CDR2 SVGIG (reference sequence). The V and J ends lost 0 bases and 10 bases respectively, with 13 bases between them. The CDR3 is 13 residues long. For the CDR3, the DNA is TGTGCCTGGAGTGTGGGGTGGCGTAAGGAGCAGTTCTTC. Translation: CAWSVGWRKEQFF.

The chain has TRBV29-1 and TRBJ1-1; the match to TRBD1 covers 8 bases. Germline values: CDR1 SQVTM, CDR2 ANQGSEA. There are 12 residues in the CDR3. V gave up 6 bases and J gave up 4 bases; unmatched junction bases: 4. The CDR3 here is CSVGTGGTEAFF. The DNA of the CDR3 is TGCAGCGTCGGAACAGGGGGCACTGAAGCTTTCTTT.

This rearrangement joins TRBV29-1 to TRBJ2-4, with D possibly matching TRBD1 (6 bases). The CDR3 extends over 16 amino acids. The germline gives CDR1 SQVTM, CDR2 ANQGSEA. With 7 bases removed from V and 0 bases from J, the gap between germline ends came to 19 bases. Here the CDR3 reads CSASPEQGLAKNIQYF. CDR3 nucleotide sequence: TGCAGCGCCTCTCCCGAACAGGGATTAGCCAAAAACATTCAGTACTTC.

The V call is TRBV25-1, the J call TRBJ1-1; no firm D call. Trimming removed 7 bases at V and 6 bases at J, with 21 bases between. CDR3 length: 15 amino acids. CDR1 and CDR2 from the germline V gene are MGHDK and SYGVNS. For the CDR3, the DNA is TGTGCCAGCATCCCAGCGTCCGGGGAGAGGGCTGAAGCTTTCTTT. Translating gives CASIPASGERAEAFF.

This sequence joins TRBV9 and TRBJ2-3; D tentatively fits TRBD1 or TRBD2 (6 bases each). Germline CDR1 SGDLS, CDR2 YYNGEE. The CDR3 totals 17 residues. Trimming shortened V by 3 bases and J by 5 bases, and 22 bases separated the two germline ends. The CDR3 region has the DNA TGTGCCAGCAGCGCCCTCCCGGAGGGGGAGCGCGGAGATACGCAGTATTTT. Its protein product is CASSALPEGERGDTQYF. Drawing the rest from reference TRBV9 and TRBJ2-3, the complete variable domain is DSGVTQTPKHLITATGQRVTLRCSPRSGDLSVYWYQQSLDQGLQFLIQYYNGEERAKGNILERFSAQQFPDLHSELNLSSLELGDSALYFCASSALPEGERGDTQYFGPGTRLTVL.

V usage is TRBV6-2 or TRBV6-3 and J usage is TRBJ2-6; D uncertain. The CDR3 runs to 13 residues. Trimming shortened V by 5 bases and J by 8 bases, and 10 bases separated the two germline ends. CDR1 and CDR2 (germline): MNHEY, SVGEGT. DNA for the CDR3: TGTGCCAGCAGTGCTAATACCCCCAACGTCCTGACTTTC. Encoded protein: CASSANTPNVLTF.

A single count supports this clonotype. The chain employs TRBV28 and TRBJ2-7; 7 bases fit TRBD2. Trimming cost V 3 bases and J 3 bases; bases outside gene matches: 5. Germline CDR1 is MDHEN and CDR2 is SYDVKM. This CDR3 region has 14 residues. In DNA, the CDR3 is TGTGCCAGCAGTTTGCCCAGCGGGAACTACGAGCAGTACTTC. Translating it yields CASSLPSGNYEQYF.

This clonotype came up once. CDR3 in amino acids: CASSQRQGSGYEQYF. The CDR3 nucleotides read TGCGCCAGCAGCCAAAGACAGGGGTCGGGATACGAGCAGTACTTC. The V call is TRBV4-1, the J call TRBJ2-7; TRBD1 matches 8 bases. The CDR3 runs to 15 residues. The germline V gene has CDR1 MGHRA and CDR2 YSYEKL. Trimming took 2 bases from V and 4 from J; bases not matched to a gene: 7.